Below are 9 T cell receptor beta chains sequenced from a single sample in a study of CD8+ T cells in alopecia areata. Stated treatment: oral pan-JAK inhibitor, 5-10 mg twice daily. cDNA serving as the sequencing template came from extracted, reverse transcribed RNA. Libraries were prepared by immunoSEQ multiplex PCR; TCRdb keeps only in-frame clonotypes and omits some of them. This sample has hundreds of thousands of clones; roughly 60% occur once, and the top ten carry approximately 1.8%. The source material was CD4+ T cells sorted from blood, sampled at week 24, from a patient treated with tofacitinib. Receptors were obtained from a human donor with alopecia areata.

V gene TRBV7-9 combines with J gene TRBJ2-3; D possibly matches TRBD1 or TRBD2 (6 bases each). Trimming removed 5 bases at V and 2 bases at J, with 11 bases between. Germline lookup yields CDR1 SEHNR and CDR2 FQNEAQ (reference sequence). The CDR3 extends over 14 amino acids. DNA for the CDR3: TGTGCCAGCAGCAGGTCGGGGGCCACAGATACGCAGTATTTT. Protein sequence: CASSRSGATDTQYF.

The table lists this clone with a few counts. CDR3 sequence (DNA): TGTGCCAGCAGCTTAGCGTGGCGGGGGCGTCGAGGGGAGACCCAGTACTTC. This codes for CASSLAWRGRRGETQYF. The chain has TRBV7-6 and TRBJ2-5; tentatively, D is TRBD2 (7 bases). Germline V gives CDR1 SGHVS, CDR2 FNYEAQ. The CDR3 extends over 17 amino acids. V gave up 0 bases and J gave up 5 bases, with 19 bases separating them.

In its sample, this clone was seen a few times. At the DNA level, this CDR3 is encoded by other sequences in the same sample as well. This sequence joins TRBV28 and TRBJ2-5, with 7 bases aligning to TRBD2. The trim removed 8 bases at V and 4 bases at J, leaving 4 bases unmatched. The CDR3 runs to 12 residues. Germline V gene lookup returns CDR1 MDHEN and CDR2 SYDVKM. In nucleotides, the CDR3 is TGTGCCAGCTCCGGCGGGGGAGAGACCCAGTACTTC. Translation: CASSGGGETQYF.

V is TRBV7-2 and J is TRBJ1-5; D uncertain. Germline loops: CDR1 SGHTA, CDR2 FQGNSA. The CDR3 runs to 15 residues. Trimming stripped 2 bases from V and 0 bases from J, with 8 bases between. The chain's CDR3 is CASSLKGYSNQPQHF. CDR3 in DNA: TGTGCCAGCAGCTTAAAGGGATATAGCAATCAGCCCCAGCATTTT.

This rearrangement joins TRBV5-6 to TRBJ2-3, with 10 nucleotides matching TRBD2. The V gene's germline CDR1 is SGHDT and CDR2 YYEEEE. The CDR3 is 15 residues long. The trim removed 1 base at V and 4 bases at J, leaving 3 bases unmatched. The CDR3 bases are TGTGCCAGCAGCTTGACTAGCGGGGTGGCAGATACGCAGTATTTT. Encoded protein: CASSLTSGVADTQYF.

The V gene is TRBV25-1, the J gene TRBJ2-1; no clear D gene. V lost 1 base, J lost 9 bases, and 7 bases lay in between. The CDR3 covers 12 residues. Germline V CDR1 and CDR2: MGHDK, SYGVNS. The CDR3 DNA reads TGTGCCAGCAGTGAATGGGGTCCTGAGCAGTTCTTC. Amino acid sequence: CASSEWGPEQFF. The variable domain in full, completed from reference TRBV25-1 and TRBJ2-1, reads EADIYQTPRYLVIGTGKKITLECSQTMGHDKMYWYQQDPGMELHLIHYSYGVNSTEKGDLSSESTVSRIRTEHFPLTLESARPSHTSQYLCASSEWGPEQFFGPGTRLTVL.

This clone was seen more than once but under ten times. This chain uses TRBV29-1 with TRBJ2-1, with TRBD2 identical over 8 bases. Germline assignment: CDR1 SQVTM and CDR2 ANQGSEA. V dropped 4 bases and J dropped 9; count of bases not matched to a gene: 11. This CDR3 spans 14 amino acids. The CDR3 spells CSVGVAGGFSEQFF. The CDR3 DNA is TGCAGCGTTGGGGTTGCGGGGGGTTTTAGTGAGCAGTTCTTC.

The rearrangement links TRBV29-1 to TRBJ1-1; 10 positions agree with TRBD1. This CDR3 comprises 14 residues. Germline values: CDR1 SQVTM, CDR2 ANQGSEA. V shed 4 bases, J shed 4 bases, and the junction held 6 bases outside the gene matches. DNA for the CDR3: TGCAGCGTTGTGACAGGGGGCCAGGGCACTGAAGCTTTCTTT. Its translation is CSVVTGGQGTEAFF.

The chain carries TRBV4-1 and TRBJ1-6, with a weak D call TRBD1 (5 bases). Germline lookup yields CDR1 MGHRA and CDR2 YSYEKL. The CDR3 has 18 residues. V shed 1 base and J shed 4 bases, with 17 bases lying between them. CDR3 sequence (DNA): TGCGCCAGCAGCCAAGTGTGGGGCAGGGAGGGGTATAATTCACCCCTCCACTTT. This translates into CASSQVWGREGYNSPLHF.